The 13 T cell receptor beta chains below all came from one sample that was sequenced in a study of T cells in Graves' hyperthyroidism and ophthalmopathy. RNA transcripts were the template for amplifying TCR beta CDR3 regions. The HTBI set primed first-round TCR CDR3 RT-PCR. TCRdb reprocessed the multiplex PCR reads via MiXCR and lists one record per CDR3 protein. The sample comprises around 420,000 distinct CDR3 sequences, 15% to 18% of which are singletons, and approximately 14% rests with the top ten. Sequencing was carried out using blood. Source of these receptors: a woman between 18 and 29 years old with Graves' hyperthyroidism.

The sample holds many counts of this clonotype. The gene calls are TRBV28 and TRBJ1-5; TRBD1 is a possible D gene (6 bases). Germline-derived CDR1 and CDR2 are MDHEN and SYDVKM. The V end was cut by 4 bases, the J end by 5 bases, with 15 bases between. The CDR3 has 15 amino acids. The CDR3 loop is CASSSGQIGHQPQHF. The CDR3 DNA reads as TGTGCCAGCAGTTCAGGACAGATCGGACATCAGCCCCAGCATTTT.

At least ten counts were recorded for this clonotype. The V gene is TRBV11-3, the J gene TRBJ1-3, with D uncertain. This CDR3 comprises 13 residues. Trimming cost V 2 bases and J 4 bases, with 6 bases left between them. Germline assignment: CDR1 SGHNT and CDR2 YENEEA. DNA for the CDR3: TGTGCCAGCAGCTTAATTGGCGGAAACACCATATATTTT. As protein: CASSLIGGNTIYF.

The gene calls are TRBV20-1 and TRBJ1-2, with D possibly TRBD1 on 6 matching bases. The CDR3 spans 12 residues. V was shortened by 6 bases and J by 8 bases, with 16 bases between the two germline ends. Germline CDR1 reads DFQATT; CDR2 reads SNEGSKA (reference sequence). The CDR3 DNA follows: TGCAGTGCCACTCATGGGGGGCAGGGCTACACCTTC. As protein: CSATHGGQGYTF.

The chain is built from TRBV10-2 and TRBJ1-4; D call uncertain. Germline CDR1 WSHSY, CDR2 SAAADI. CDR3 length equals 13 residues. V lost 4 bases, J lost 8 bases, and 11 bases lay in between. The chain's CDR3 is CASSAGLVEKLFF. CDR3 in DNA: TGCGCCAGCAGTGCGGGCCTGGTGGAAAAACTGTTTTTT.

This clonotype showed up just a few times. V and J are TRBV7-9 and TRBJ2-1; 8 bases map to TRBD2. CDR3 length equals 14 residues. Germline CDR1 reads SEHNR; CDR2 reads FQNEAQ (reference sequence). J lost 4 bases, V lost 6 bases, and 5 bases had no gene match. Here the CDR3 reads CASRERETYNEQFF. CDR3 nucleotide sequence: TGTGCCAGCAGGGAGCGGGAGACATACAATGAGCAGTTCTTC.

This clonotype was recorded many times. The chain carries TRBV28 and TRBJ1-2, with unresolved D. Germline CDR1 is MDHEN and CDR2 is SYDVKM. The CDR3 spans 13 residues. Deletions cut 7 bases from V and 2 bases from J, with 11 bases between. The CDR3 nucleotides read TGTGCCAGCAAAGTGGGCAAAAACTATGGCTACACCTTC. Amino acid sequence: CASKVGKNYGYTF.

This clonotype was recorded many times. The chain employs TRBV7-8 and TRBJ1-1; possibly TRBD1 for D (5 bases). This CDR3 is built from 13 residues. Germline CDR1 and CDR2: SGHVS and FQNEAQ. The CDR3 protein is CASSGGRDTEAFF. Here the CDR3 DNA reads TGTGCGAGTAGTGGGGGTAGGGACACTGAAGCTTTCTTT.

There are many counts of this clonotype. The chain joins TRBV6-2 or TRBV6-3 to TRBJ2-7; D is uncertain. Germline loops: CDR1 MNHEY, CDR2 SVGEGT. Between the trimmed V and J ends, which lost 2 bases and 2 bases, there was a span of 10 bases. The CDR3 has 14 amino acids. The chain's CDR3 is CASSYGPIPYEQYF. DNA for the CDR3: TGTGCCAGCAGTTACGGGCCGATTCCCTACGAGCAGTACTTC.

The CDR3 nucleotides are TGTGCCAGTAGTACGATACAGGGTTATGGCTACACCTTC. Protein product: CASSTIQGYGYTF. The chain joins TRBV19 to TRBJ1-2, with D perhaps matching TRBD1 (6 bases). Per germline, CDR1 LNHDA and CDR2 SQIVND (reference sequence). CDR3 length: 13 amino acids. The germline V and J ends were trimmed by 4 bases and 5 bases, with 11 bases remaining between them.

The gene calls are TRBV6-1 and TRBJ2-2; TRBD1 or TRBD2 may be the D gene (5 bases each). Looked up from germline, CDR1 is MNHNS and CDR2 is SASEGT. V lost 5 bases and J lost 5, with 15 bases in between. CDR3 length: 15 amino acids. Here the CDR3 reads CASSSGPQGTGELFF. The CDR3 bases are TGTGCCAGCAGTTCGGGGCCCCAGGGAACCGGGGAGCTGTTTTTT.

This clonotype was counted ten times or more. V gene TRBV20-1 combines with J gene TRBJ2-1; D not certain. The germline CDR1 and CDR2 sequences are DFQATT and SNEGSKA (reference sequence). The CDR3 is made up of 15 amino acids. With 0 bases removed from V and 0 bases from J, the gap between germline ends came to 9 bases. The CDR3 coding sequence is TGCAGTGCTAGAGAGATAACGCGCTCCTACAATGAGCAGTTCTTC. Translating it yields CSAREITRSYNEQFF.

This clonotype was picked up a small number of times. This chain links TRBV7-9 with TRBJ2-2; D assignment may be TRBD1 or TRBD2 (5 bases each). Germline CDR1 and CDR2: SEHNR and FQNEAQ (reference sequence). The V end was cut by 5 bases, the J end by 2 bases, with 9 bases between. This CDR3 contains 14 residues. The CDR3, as DNA: TGTGCCAGCAGCCGGGACCTTAACACCGGGGAGCTGTTTTTT. Protein sequence: CASSRDLNTGELFF. Full variable domain (missing parts from reference TRBV7-9 and TRBJ2-2): DTGVSQNPRHKITKRGQNVTFRCDPISEHNRLYWYRQTLGQGPEFLTYFQNEAQLEKSRLLSDRFSAERPKGSFSTLEIQRTEQGDSAMYLCASSRDLNTGELFFGEGSRLTVL.

This clonotype was observed many times. The V call is TRBV7-9, the J call TRBJ2-3; 9 positions match TRBD2. The CDR3 contains 16 residues. Germline V gene data show CDR1 as SEHNR and CDR2 as FQNEAQ (reference sequence). Losses at the gene ends were 2 bases for V and 2 bases for J; bases not matched to a gene: 5. In nucleotides, the CDR3 is TGTGCCAGCAGCTTAAGAGCGGGAGGACTCACAGATACGCAGTATTTT. Its protein product is CASSLRAGGLTDTQYF.